The T cell receptor (beta chain) described here comes from a study of cytotoxic CD8 clonotypes in ibrutinib-treated CLL. Study information: Partial response was seen in about 25 patients and complete response in 2; after median 68 months, approximately 14 stayed remitted, around twelve progressed. Study conclusions and caveats: The study found public clonotypes uncommon, contracting or stable on treatment. Baseline-level clonality went beyond age-matched healthy donors and moved in step with circulating CD8+ T-cell counts.

Only in-frame clones appear in the TCRdb table, and some are missing; sequencing was by immunoSEQ multiplex PCR. The sample has approximately 330,000 clones, roughly 79% seen once. V shed 3 bases and J shed 1 base, with 6 bases lying between them. CDR3 length equals 14 residues. Germline V CDR1 and CDR2: MNHEY, SMNVEV (reference sequence). As regards this clone: The antigen is undetermined.

The V and J genes are TRBV27 and TRBJ2-2, with no clear D. The sample was PBMCs, taken before ibrutinib treatment. This receptor was obtained from a human donor with chronic lymphocytic leukemia. The CDR3 region is CASSFRQNTGELFF. The CDR3 coding sequence is TGTGCCAGCAGTTTCAGACAGAACACCGGGGAGCTGTTTTTT.